Presented here are 17 T cell receptor beta chains from one specimen sequenced in a study of blood T cell repertoires in COVID-19. Profiling relied on immunoSEQ multiplex PCR, and the TCRdb table lists in-frame clones only, not all of them. The sample shows 150,000 to 200,000 clones, approximately 86% of them seen only once. Sequencing was done on a sample of peripheral blood. The receptors were sampled from a man younger than 30 with acute or convalescent COVID-19.

This chain joins TRBV27 and TRBJ2-7; 8 bases match TRBD1. The CDR3 loop spans 14 amino acids. V lost 6 bases to trimming and J lost 4 bases; unmatched junction nucleotides: 8. Per the germline V gene, CDR1 is MNHEY and CDR2 is SMNVEV (reference sequence). CDR3 nucleotide sequence: TGTGCCAGCAGGACAGGGGACAACCTTTACGAGCAGTACGTC. Protein product: CASRTGDNLYEQYV.

This sequence joins TRBV7-9 and TRBJ1-1, with D perhaps TRBD1 (5 bases). V lost 4 bases and J 3 bases, leaving 15 bases between the germline ends. CDR1 is SEHNR, CDR2 FQNEAQ, per germline (reference sequence). CDR3 length equals 15 residues. CDR3 amino acids: CASSSRHGGDTEAFF. CDR3 bases: TGTGCCAGCAGCTCGCGACATGGAGGGGACACTGAAGCTTTCTTT.

The chain joins TRBV6-1 to TRBJ1-1; D perhaps matches TRBD1 (5 bases). The CDR3 consists of 14 residues. Germline V lookup: CDR1 MNHNS, CDR2 SASEGT. Trimming removed 3 bases at V and 4 bases at J, with 12 bases between. CDR3 in amino acids: CASSDARVGTEAFF. The CDR3 DNA sequence: TGTGCCAGCAGTGATGCCAGGGTGGGCACTGAAGCTTTCTTT.

Only a few counts were recorded for this clone. This chain connects TRBV5-1 to TRBJ2-5; 8 bases are a match to TRBD2. CDR1 is SGHRS, CDR2 YFSETQ, per germline. Losses at the gene ends were 3 bases for V and 5 bases for J; bases not matched to a gene: 6. The CDR3 is 14 amino acids. The CDR3, as DNA: TGCGCCAGCAGCTGGGCTAGCGGGCAGGAGACCCAGTACTTC. Its translation is CASSWASGQETQYF.

This clone was counted once. The chain couples TRBV7-3 to TRBJ1-1; a weak D match, TRBD1 (6 bases). CDR3 length: 13 amino acids. Trimming removed 4 bases at V and 3 bases at J, with 9 bases between. Germline CDR1 is SGHTA and CDR2 is FQGTGA. CDR3 in DNA: TGTGCCAGCAGCTCGGACAGCGACACTGAAGCTTTCTTT. It translates to CASSSDSDTEAFF.

This chain links TRBV18 with TRBJ1-5, with 8 nucleotides matching TRBD1. Germline trimming cut 5 bases from V and 4 bases from J; bases unmatched to any gene: 4. Looked up from germline, CDR1 is KGHSH and CDR2 is LQKENI. The CDR3 sequence is 14 residues long. The CDR3 DNA sequence: TGTGCCAGCTCAAACCAGGGGGCGAATCAGCCCCAGCATTTT. This gives the protein CASSNQGANQPQHF.

J is TRBJ1-1 and V is TRBV6-5; a possible D gene is TRBD1 (5 bases). The CDR3 loop spans 13 amino acids. In germline, CDR1 is MNHEY, CDR2 SVGAGI. The V and J ends lost 8 bases and 0 bases respectively, with 10 bases between them. The CDR3 loop reads CASAREVNTEAFF. For the CDR3, the DNA is TGTGCCAGCGCCAGGGAAGTGAACACTGAAGCTTTCTTT.

This clone was seen only a few times. The chain combines TRBV12-3 or TRBV12-4 with TRBJ2-6, with D perhaps matching TRBD2 (5 bases). This CDR3 has 13 residues. Between the trimmed V and J ends, which lost 10 bases and 0 bases, there was a span of 7 bases. The CDR3 DNA is TGTGCCACCCGGGACTCTGGGGCCAACGTCCTGACTTTC. Amino acid sequence: CATRDSGANVLTF.

The chain uses TRBV24-1 and TRBJ2-7, with a weak D call TRBD1 (6 bases). CDR3 length equals 15 residues. V was cut by 3 bases and J by 7 bases, with 18 bases left in between. In germline, CDR1 is KGHDR, CDR2 SFDVKD. CDR3 in amino acids: CATSDLGQFEGEQYV. CDR3 sequence (DNA): TGTGCCACCAGTGATCTGGGACAATTTGAGGGGGAGCAGTACGTC.

The CDR3 DNA follows: TGTGCCAGCAGTGGGGTAGGGACATCAACTAATGAAAAACTGTTTTTT. Translation gives CASSGVGTSTNEKLFF. The chain carries TRBV6-1 and TRBJ1-4, with D possibly TRBD1 on 6 matching bases. Germline loops: CDR1 MNHNS, CDR2 SASEGT. The CDR3 consists of 16 residues. Trimming cost V 4 bases and J 0 bases, with 12 bases left between them.

The rearrangement links TRBV2 to TRBJ2-2; TRBD1 matches 8 bases. The J segment lost 6 bases and the V segment lost 7 bases, leaving 7 bases of the junction unmatched. The CDR3 contains 14 residues. Germline CDR1 is SNHLY and CDR2 is FYNNEI. DNA for the CDR3: TGTGCCAGCACCGACAGGGGCTATGCCGGGGAGCTGTTTTTT. As protein: CASTDRGYAGELFF. Filled out from reference TRBV2 and TRBJ2-2, the complete variable domain reads EPEVTQTPSHQVTQMGQEVILRCVPISNHLYFYWYRQILGQKVEFLVSFYNNEISEKSEIFDDQFSVERPDGSNFTLKIRSTKLEDSAMYFCASTDRGYAGELFFGEGSRLTVL.

V usage is TRBV6-6 and J usage is TRBJ1-1; D remains unclear. Trimming cost V 2 bases and J 7 bases, with 11 bases left between them. The CDR3 runs to 13 residues. Germline CDR1 and CDR2: MNHNY and SVGAGI (reference sequence). In DNA form, the CDR3 reads TGTGCCAGCAGTTACGGAACAAGACTTGAAGCTTTCTTT. Protein sequence: CASSYGTRLEAFF.

In its sample, this clone was seen a few times. The chain recombines TRBV24-1 with TRBJ2-2; TRBD1 matches 10 bases. The CDR3 totals 15 residues. Germline assignment: CDR1 KGHDR and CDR2 SFDVKD. J gave up 6 bases and V 9 bases, and 9 bases lay outside the gene matches. CDR3 DNA: TGTGCCACCCGACCGGGACAGGGGTTCGCCGGGGAGCTGTTTTTT. This translates into CATRPGQGFAGELFF.

This chain joins TRBV3-1 (or the pseudogene TRBV3-2) and TRBJ1-2; 8 nucleotides agree with TRBD1. The germline gives CDR1 LGHDT, CDR2 YNNKEL (reference sequence). Trimming at V came to 1 base and at J to 8 bases, leaving 6 bases not matched to a gene. The CDR3 loop spans 14 amino acids. The CDR3 sequence is CASSQGQGARGYTF. In nucleotides, the CDR3 is TGTGCCAGCAGCCAAGGTCAGGGGGCGCGAGGCTACACCTTC.

This chain links TRBV6-5 with TRBJ2-7; TRBD1 aligns across 8 bases. Trimming removed 6 bases from V and 3 bases from J; junction bases left unmatched: 10. CDR1 is MNHEY and CDR2 is SVGAGI in the germline V gene. The CDR3 extends over 15 amino acids. The CDR3 spells CASSPGQGNIYEQYV. The CDR3 bases are TGTGCCAGCAGCCCCGGACAGGGTAACATCTACGAGCAGTACGTC.

The gene calls are TRBV6-5 and TRBJ2-2; 10 bases align to TRBD1. The CDR3 sequence is 15 residues long. Unmatched junction bases numbered 4, after V lost 2 bases and J lost 7 bases. Germline-derived CDR1 and CDR2 are MNHEY and SVGAGI. DNA of the CDR3: TGTGCCAGCAGTTACGACAGGGGGCGTGTCGGGGAGCTGTTTTTT. Amino acids: CASSYDRGRVGELFF.

This clone was found once. The rearrangement links TRBV28 to TRBJ1-2; 11 positions match TRBD1. The CDR3 runs to 14 residues. V was clipped by 5 bases and J by 8 bases; unmatched bases: 7. Looked up from germline, CDR1 is MDHEN and CDR2 is SYDVKM. This CDR3 reads CASSSTGTGGGYTF. The CDR3 region has the DNA TGTGCCAGCAGTAGTACCGGGACAGGGGGAGGCTACACCTTC.